A single sample is the source of the 25 T cell receptor beta chains below, sequenced in a study of cytomegalovirus exposure and HLA in healthy donors. A multiplex PCR was run with 60 Vbeta primers and 13 Jbeta primers. Here immunoSEQ multiplex PCR was the method, and the copy in TCRdb shows in-frame clones only, minus some. In total, the table holds approximately 50,000 clones. The specimen was PBMCs. These receptors were taken from a female donor in good health and CMV-seronegative.

The chain recombines TRBV7-8 with TRBJ2-5; 9 bases align to TRBD1. After removal of 4 bases from V and 5 bases from J, the junction contained 5 bases not matched to a gene. Germline V gene lookup returns CDR1 SGHVS and CDR2 FQNEAQ. The CDR3 is 14 amino acids. CDR3 residues: CASSSGQGSETQYF. The DNA of the CDR3 is TGTGCCAGCAGCTCGGGACAGGGTTCGGAGACCCAGTACTTC.

The CDR3 protein is CASSTGTGGYEQYF. The CDR3 DNA follows: TGTGCCAGTAGTACCGGGACAGGGGGCTACGAGCAGTACTTC. This chain links TRBV19 with TRBJ2-7, with 11 bases aligning to TRBD1. This CDR3 contains 14 residues. V shed 4 bases and J 3 bases; nucleotides not matched to a gene: 2. Germline CDR1 is LNHDA and CDR2 is SQIVND (reference sequence).

The V gene is TRBV18, the J gene TRBJ1-1; 9 nucleotides match TRBD1. The V and J ends lost 1 base and 4 bases, in that order; junction bases with no gene match: 7. Germline assignment: CDR1 KGHSH and CDR2 LQKENI. CDR3 length: 16 amino acids. CDR3 in amino acids: CASSPLQGATGTEAFF. Here the CDR3 DNA reads TGTGCCAGCTCACCACTACAGGGGGCTACGGGCACTGAAGCTTTCTTT.

This chain's CDR3 is CSARGLAGGETQYF. The DNA for the CDR3 is TGCAGCGCGCGCGGACTAGCGGGGGGGGAGACCCAGTACTTC. V is TRBV29-1 and J is TRBJ2-5; TRBD2 agrees at 15 bases. The junction had 5 bases not matched to a gene; V was cut back by 7 bases and J by 5 bases. The CDR3 extends over 14 amino acids. CDR1 is SQVTM and CDR2 is ANQGSEA in the germline V gene.

The chain recombines TRBV29-1 with TRBJ1-1; D gene unclear. Trimming took off 4 bases at V and 5 bases at J, with 11 bases between the two ends. The CDR3 runs to 12 residues. Germline CDR1 reads SQVTM; CDR2 reads ANQGSEA. This CDR3 reads CSVGSRGTEAFF. The CDR3 DNA reads TGCAGCGTTGGTAGCCGAGGGACTGAAGCTTTCTTT.

This rearrangement joins TRBV30 to TRBJ2-7, with D perhaps matching TRBD2 (6 bases). The CDR3 length is 13 residues. V was pared by 6 bases and J by 2 bases, with 14 bases between. Germline lookup yields CDR1 GTSNPN and CDR2 SVGIG (reference sequence). The CDR3 protein is CACSGTGAYEQYF. The CDR3 region has the DNA TGTGCCTGCTCCGGGACTGGGGCCTACGAGCAGTACTTC.

The chain is built from TRBV7-2 and TRBJ1-3, with 10 bases identical to TRBD1. Trimming at V came to 5 bases and at J to 4 bases, leaving 11 bases not matched to a gene. Germline V gene data show CDR1 as SGHTA and CDR2 as FQGNSA. This CDR3 is 17 amino acids long. The CDR3 sequence: CASSPRPGQGIGNTIYF. DNA of the CDR3: TGTGCCAGCAGCCCCCGACCGGGACAGGGGATCGGAAACACCATATATTTT.

The CDR3 sequence is CASSLGPGDQPQHF. Written as DNA, the CDR3 is TGCGCCAGCAGCTTGGGTCCAGGGGATCAGCCCCAGCATTTT. This chain uses TRBV5-1 with TRBJ1-5; a weak D match, TRBD1 (6 bases). The CDR3 loop spans 14 amino acids. CDR1 SGHRS and CDR2 YFSETQ come from the germline V gene. Trimming took off 0 bases at V and 5 bases at J, with 9 bases between the two ends.

The chain has TRBV2 and TRBJ1-2; possible D gene TRBD1, 5 bases. Per the germline V gene, CDR1 is SNHLY and CDR2 is FYNNEI. Between the trimmed V and J ends, which lost 5 bases and 6 bases, there was a span of 13 bases. The CDR3 consists of 13 residues. In DNA form, the CDR3 reads TGTGCCAGCAGTCGAGGCCCCAGGGATGGCTACACCTTC. This encodes CASSRGPRDGYTF. The whole variable domain, remainder taken from reference TRBV2 and TRBJ1-2, is EPEVTQTPSHQVTQMGQEVILRCVPISNHLYFYWYRQILGQKVEFLVSFYNNEISEKSEIFDDQFSVERPDGSNFTLKIRSTKLEDSAMYFCASSRGPRDGYTFGSGTRLTVV.

The rearrangement links TRBV6-5 to TRBJ1-2; no definite D call. Between the trimmed V and J ends, which lost 0 bases and 2 bases, there was a span of 7 bases. Germline assignment: CDR1 MNHEY and CDR2 SVGAGI. The CDR3 spans 14 residues. The CDR3 nucleotides read TGTGCCAGCAGTTACTCTATCCAGAACTATGGCTACACCTTC. It specifies CASSYSIQNYGYTF.

The rearrangement joins TRBV6-6 to TRBJ2-7; 7 bases align to TRBD1. CDR3 length: 14 amino acids. Germline lookup yields CDR1 MNHNY and CDR2 SVGAGI (reference sequence). The V gene end was trimmed by 10 bases and the J gene end by 3 bases; junction bases not matched to a gene: 12. CDR3 residues: CATTGQVGDYEQYF. In DNA, the CDR3 is TGTGCCACCACCGGACAGGTGGGGGACTACGAGCAGTACTTC.

The rearrangement uses TRBV28 and TRBJ1-2, with D tentatively TRBD1 (5 bases). CDR1 is MDHEN and CDR2 is SYDVKM in the germline V gene. V was pared by 6 bases and J by 4 bases, with 18 bases between. This CDR3 spans 15 amino acids. The CDR3 loop is CASSQGAFLAYGYTF. The CDR3 nucleotides read TGTGCCAGCAGCCAAGGGGCCTTTCTTGCCTATGGCTACACCTTC.

The gene calls are TRBV11-3 and TRBJ2-6, with TRBD1 identical over 7 bases. J gave up 0 bases and V 3 bases, and 8 bases lay outside the gene matches. The CDR3 length is 18 residues. CDR1 SGHNT and CDR2 YENEEA come from the germline V gene. CDR3 DNA: TGTGCCAGCAGCTTTCCCGGGACAGCCTACTCTGGGGCCAACGTCCTGACTTTC. This codes for CASSFPGTAYSGANVLTF.

This chain links TRBV6-5 with TRBJ2-5; 10 bases match TRBD1. This CDR3 has 15 amino acids. Trimming at V came to 4 bases and at J to 5 bases, leaving 7 bases not matched to a gene. The germline V gene encodes CDR1 MNHEY and CDR2 SVGAGI. The CDR3 DNA reads as TGTGCCAGCAGTTCCCGGGACAGGGGTCGGGAGACCCAGTACTTC. Translation: CASSSRDRGRETQYF.

The V gene is TRBV19, the J gene TRBJ2-7; TRBD1 might be the D (5 bases). V was cut by 7 bases and J by 7 bases, with 11 bases left in between. The CDR3 is 11 amino acids. Germline CDR1 and CDR2: LNHDA and SQIVND (reference sequence). CDR3 nucleotides: TGTGCCAGTAAAGGGGTAGGGGAGCAGTACTTC. Protein sequence: CASKGVGEQYF.

The chain joins TRBV2 to TRBJ2-5; 14 bases line up with TRBD2. Looked up from germline, CDR1 is SNHLY and CDR2 is FYNNEI. The CDR3 runs 18 residues. V lost 1 base, J lost 5 bases, and 9 bases stayed unmatched. The CDR3 here is CASSEGGLAGVKGETQYF. The CDR3 bases are TGTGCCAGCAGTGAAGGGGGACTAGCGGGAGTTAAAGGGGAGACCCAGTACTTC.

This sequence joins TRBV7-9 and TRBJ2-7; D perhaps matches TRBD1 (5 bases). The CDR3 has 12 residues. The V end lost 5 bases, the J end lost 6 bases, and 11 bases lay between the germline ends. Per germline, CDR1 SEHNR and CDR2 FQNEAQ (reference sequence). CDR3 amino acids: CASSGQGSEQYF. Written as DNA, the CDR3 is TGTGCCAGCAGCGGGCAGGGATCCGAGCAGTACTTC.

The CDR3 protein is CASTYGENNQPQHF. Written as DNA, the CDR3 is TGTGCCAGCACCTACGGAGAAAATAATCAGCCCCAGCATTTT. The rearrangement uses TRBV5-8 and TRBJ1-5; D remains ambiguous. The germline CDR1 and CDR2 sequences are SGHTS and YDEGEE. V was trimmed by 6 bases and J by 4 bases, leaving 14 bases between them. The CDR3 consists of 14 residues.

This chain joins TRBV5-6 and TRBJ1-1; TRBD1 might be the D (6 bases). Germline CDR1 and CDR2: SGHDT and YYEEEE. V lost 0 bases to trimming and J lost 7 bases, with 10 bases between them. This CDR3 region has 13 residues. The CDR3 DNA reads as TGTGCCAGCAGCTTGGTAAGGGGGGGTGAAGCTTTCTTT. Its translation is CASSLVRGGEAFF.

The CDR3 is CASGWGGNQPQHF. CDR3 nucleotide sequence: TGTGCCAGCGGATGGGGGGGCAATCAGCCCCAGCATTTT. The V call is TRBV5-6, the J call TRBJ1-5; tentative D call: TRBD1 (5 bases). The V end lost 7 bases, the J end lost 2 bases, and 10 bases lay between the germline ends. The CDR3 consists of 13 residues. Germline CDR1 and CDR2: SGHDT and YYEEEE.

The chain has TRBV6-5 and TRBJ2-5, with D perhaps matching TRBD2 (5 bases). The CDR3 has 12 amino acids. Deletions cut 6 bases from V and 7 bases from J, with 12 bases between. Germline V gene sequence: CDR1 MNHEY, CDR2 SVGAGI. The CDR3 here is CASRREGGTQYF. The CDR3 nucleotides are TGTGCCAGCAGGCGAGAGGGTGGGACCCAGTACTTC.

The chain joins TRBV4-2 to TRBJ2-2, with 8 bases aligning to TRBD1. Trimming at V came to 3 bases and at J to 3 bases, leaving 3 bases not matched to a gene. From germline, CDR1 is LGHNA and CDR2 YNFKEQ. CDR3 size: 15 residues. DNA of the CDR3: TGTGCCAGCAGCCACGGACAGGGCGACACCGGGGAGCTGTTTTTT. Translated: CASSHGQGDTGELFF.

V usage is TRBV7-6 and J usage is TRBJ2-3, with TRBD1 matching over 7 bases. Trimming cost V 5 bases and J 3 bases; bases outside gene matches: 8. Germline CDR1 reads SGHVS; CDR2 reads FNYEAQ. CDR3 length: 15 residues. The CDR3 sequence: CASSPTTGRTDTQYF. The DNA for the CDR3 is TGTGCCAGCAGCCCTACGACAGGGAGAACAGATACGCAGTATTTT.

The genes are TRBV6-1 and TRBJ2-1, with 12 positions matching TRBD2. Unmatched junction bases numbered 16, after V lost 2 bases and J lost 5 bases. This CDR3 comprises 20 residues. The V gene's germline CDR1 is MNHNS and CDR2 SASEGT. The CDR3: CASSERTSGRQWARNNEQFF. In DNA form, the CDR3 reads TGTGCCAGCAGTGAAAGAACTAGCGGGAGGCAATGGGCGAGAAACAATGAGCAGTTCTTC.

The V gene is TRBV5-1, the J gene TRBJ2-1; D is ambiguous. V gave up 0 bases and J gave up 0 bases, with 10 bases separating them. The V gene's germline CDR1 is SGHRS and CDR2 YFSETQ. CDR3 size: 16 residues. In nucleotides, the CDR3 is TGCGCCAGCAGCTTGGCCGTTAGCAGCTCCTACAATGAGCAGTTCTTC. Translating gives CASSLAVSSSYNEQFF.